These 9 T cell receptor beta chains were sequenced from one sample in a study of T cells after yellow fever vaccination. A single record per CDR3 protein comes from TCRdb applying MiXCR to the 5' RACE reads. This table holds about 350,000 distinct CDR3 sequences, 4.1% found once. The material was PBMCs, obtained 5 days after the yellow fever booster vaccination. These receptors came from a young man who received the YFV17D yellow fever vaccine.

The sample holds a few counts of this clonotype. For the CDR3, the DNA is TGTGCCAGCAGCTTAGCCGTTGGGACAGGGGAGAGGCATACGCAGTATTTT. Protein: CASSLAVGTGERHTQYF. The V and J genes are TRBV7-2 and TRBJ2-3; TRBD1 agrees at 10 bases. The CDR3 sequence is 17 residues long. Germline V CDR1 and CDR2: SGHTA, FQGNSA. The V and J ends lost 0 bases and 7 bases, in that order; junction bases with no gene match: 10.

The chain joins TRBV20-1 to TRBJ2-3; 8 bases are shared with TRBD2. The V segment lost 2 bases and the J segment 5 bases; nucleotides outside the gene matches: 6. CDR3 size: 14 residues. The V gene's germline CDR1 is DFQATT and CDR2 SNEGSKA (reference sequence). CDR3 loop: CSARLTSVEDTQYF. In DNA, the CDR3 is TGCAGTGCTAGACTGACTAGCGTTGAAGATACGCAGTATTTT.

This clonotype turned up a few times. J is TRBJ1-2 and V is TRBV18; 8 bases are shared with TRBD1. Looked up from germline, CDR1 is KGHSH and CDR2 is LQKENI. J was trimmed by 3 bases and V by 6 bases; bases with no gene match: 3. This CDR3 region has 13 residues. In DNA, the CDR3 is TGTGCCAGCTCCGTGGGACAGGACTATGGCTACACCTTC. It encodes CASSVGQDYGYTF.

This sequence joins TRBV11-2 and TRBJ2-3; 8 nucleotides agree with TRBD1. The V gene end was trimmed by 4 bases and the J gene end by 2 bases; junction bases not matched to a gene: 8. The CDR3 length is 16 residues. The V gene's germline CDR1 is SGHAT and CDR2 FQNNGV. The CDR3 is CASSSPGGQATDTQYF. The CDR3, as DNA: TGTGCCAGCAGCTCCCCCGGGGGACAGGCCACAGATACGCAGTATTTT.

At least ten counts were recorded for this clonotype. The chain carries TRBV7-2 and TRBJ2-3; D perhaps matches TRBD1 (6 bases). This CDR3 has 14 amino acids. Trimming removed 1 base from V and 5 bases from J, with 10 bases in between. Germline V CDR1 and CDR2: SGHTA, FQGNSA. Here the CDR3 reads CASSLDPGVDTQYF. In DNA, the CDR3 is TGTGCCAGCAGCTTAGACCCAGGGGTAGATACGCAGTATTTT.

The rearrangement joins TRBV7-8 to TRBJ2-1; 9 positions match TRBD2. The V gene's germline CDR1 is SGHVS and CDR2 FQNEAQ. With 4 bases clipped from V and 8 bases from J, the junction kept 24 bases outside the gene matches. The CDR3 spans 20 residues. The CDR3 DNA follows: TGTGCCAGCAGCTCGCTGGTAGGCGGGGGGGCCGTTATCCCCAACGATGAGCAGTTCTTC. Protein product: CASSSLVGGGAVIPNDEQFF.

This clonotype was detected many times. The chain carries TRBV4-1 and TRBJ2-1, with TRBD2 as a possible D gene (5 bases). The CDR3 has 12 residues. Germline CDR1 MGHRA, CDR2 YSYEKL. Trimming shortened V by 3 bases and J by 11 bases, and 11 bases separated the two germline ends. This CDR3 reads CASSHRGEKQFF. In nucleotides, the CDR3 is TGCGCCAGCAGCCACCGGGGAGAAAAGCAGTTCTTC.

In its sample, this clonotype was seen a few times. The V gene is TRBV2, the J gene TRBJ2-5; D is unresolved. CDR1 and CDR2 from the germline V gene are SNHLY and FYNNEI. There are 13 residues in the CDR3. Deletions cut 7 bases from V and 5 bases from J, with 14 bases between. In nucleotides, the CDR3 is TGTGCCAGCATTCCTGGGATGCGGGAGACCCAGTACTTC. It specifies CASIPGMRETQYF. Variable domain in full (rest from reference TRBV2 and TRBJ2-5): EPEVTQTPSHQVTQMGQEVILRCVPISNHLYFYWYRQILGQKVEFLVSFYNNEISEKSEIFDDQFSVERPDGSNFTLKIRSTKLEDSAMYFCASIPGMRETQYFGPGTRLLVL.

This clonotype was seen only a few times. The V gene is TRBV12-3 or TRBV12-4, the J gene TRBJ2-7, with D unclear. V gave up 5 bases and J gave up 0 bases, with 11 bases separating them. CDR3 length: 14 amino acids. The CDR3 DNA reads TGTGCCAGCAGTCCTCATCGTAACTCCTACGAGCAGTACGTC. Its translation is CASSPHRNSYEQYV.